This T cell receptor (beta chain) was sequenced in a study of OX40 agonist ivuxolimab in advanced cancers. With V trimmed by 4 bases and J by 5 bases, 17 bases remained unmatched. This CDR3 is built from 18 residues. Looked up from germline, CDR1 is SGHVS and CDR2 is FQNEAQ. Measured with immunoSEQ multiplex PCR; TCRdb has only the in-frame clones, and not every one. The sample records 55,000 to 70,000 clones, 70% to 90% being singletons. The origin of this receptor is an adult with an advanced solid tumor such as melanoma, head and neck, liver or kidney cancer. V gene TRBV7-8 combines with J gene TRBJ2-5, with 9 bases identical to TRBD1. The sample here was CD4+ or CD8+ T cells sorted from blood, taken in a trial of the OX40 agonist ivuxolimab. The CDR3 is CASSSLSGTGSGSETQYF. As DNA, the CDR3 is TGTGCCAGCAGCTCTTTATCGGGGACAGGGAGTGGGTCGGAGACCCAGTACTTC.